The T cell receptor beta chain described here comes from a study of T-cell reconstitution after alpha-beta-depleted transplantation in children. Remarks on this clonotype: Antigen specificity is unknown.

Study results and caveats: Newly made T cells mostly supplied T-cell counts and diversity one year after transplant. There were some patients whose high TCRbeta diversity at day 60 came from surviving recipient T cells and thymic progenitors. After transplant, at about two months, alpha-beta T cells were reportedly derived from several hundred expanded graft clones.

It was with unique molecular identifiers that the TCRbeta library was prepared. TCRdb reprocessed the PCR reads with MiXCR, giving one entry per CDR3 protein. Among about 170,000 distinct CDR3 sequences listed, roughly 11% were seen once. Germline assignment: CDR1 MNHEY and CDR2 SMNVEV (reference sequence). The CDR3 has 16 amino acids. The ends lost 2 bases at V and 5 bases at J; junction bases unmatched: 6. Sample: PBMCs, taken before TCRalphabeta/CD19-depleted stem cell transplant. The source is a boy between 2 and 10 years old with acute myeloid leukemia, due to receive a stem cell transplant. This sequence joins TRBV27 and TRBJ1-1; 12 nucleotides line up with TRBD1. CDR3 in amino acids: CASSLLGTGGATEAFF. The CDR3 DNA reads as TGTGCCAGCAGTTTACTGGGGACAGGGGGCGCAACTGAAGCTTTCTTT.